The 23 T cell receptor beta chains given below trace back to one sample, sequenced in a study of blood T cell repertoires in COVID-19. TCRdb keeps only in-frame clones here, not all; method: immunoSEQ multiplex PCR. The data show around 300,000 clones, 89% seen once. The sequencing sample was made of peripheral blood. The receptors were gathered from a woman aged 40 to 49 who had recovered from COVID-19.

The rearrangement uses TRBV28 and TRBJ2-3; possible D gene TRBD2, 6 bases. CDR1 and CDR2 from the germline V gene are MDHEN and SYDVKM. V was shortened by 5 bases and J by 4 bases, with 16 bases between the two germline ends. CDR3 length: 15 residues. The CDR3 DNA reads as TGTGCCAGCAGTCCCTGGACTACATTGTCAGATACGCAGTATTTT. As protein: CASSPWTTLSDTQYF.

The chain recombines TRBV28 with TRBJ2-7; the match to TRBD2 covers 12 bases. Trimming at V came to 2 bases and at J to 6 bases, leaving 5 bases not matched to a gene. Germline V gene sequence: CDR1 MDHEN, CDR2 SYDVKM. CDR3 length equals 15 residues. CDR3 amino acids: CASSLILAGGGEQYF. The CDR3 region has the DNA TGTGCCAGCAGTTTAATACTAGCGGGAGGTGGCGAGCAGTACTTC.

The V and J genes are TRBV10-1 and TRBJ2-1; 13 bases are shared with TRBD2. The ends lost 5 bases at V and 6 bases at J; junction bases unmatched: 16. The CDR3 length is 19 residues. Germline CDR1 is WNHNN and CDR2 is SYGVQD (reference sequence). The CDR3 loop is CASSSRTSGSRAQGNEQFF. The CDR3 nucleotides are TGCGCCAGCAGTTCGAGGACTAGCGGGAGTAGGGCCCAGGGCAATGAGCAGTTCTTC.

The gene calls are TRBV3-1 (or the pseudogene TRBV3-2) and TRBJ1-1, with 10 bases aligning to TRBD1. Per germline, CDR1 LGHDT and CDR2 YNNKEL (reference sequence). Losses at the gene ends were 5 bases for V and 1 base for J; bases not matched to a gene: 7. This CDR3 region has 16 residues. In DNA, the CDR3 is TGTGCCAGCAGCGCCCGGGACAGGGGCTGGAACACTGAAGCTTTCTTT. This encodes CASSARDRGWNTEAFF.

The rearrangement joins TRBV11-3 to TRBJ1-1, with D maybe TRBD1 (6 bases). The CDR3 has 18 amino acids. Trimming cost V 5 bases and J 0 bases, with 22 bases left between them. The germline CDR1 and CDR2 sequences are SGHNT and YENEEA. The CDR3 DNA sequence: TGTGCCAGCAGCCCCGGTATAACAGGGCCTCCTATGAACACTGAAGCTTTCTTT. This gives the protein CASSPGITGPPMNTEAFF.

The chain combines TRBV30 with TRBJ2-7; no clear D gene. Trimming removed 2 bases at V and 0 bases at J, with 8 bases between. The germline V gene encodes CDR1 GTSNPN and CDR2 SVGIG (reference sequence). The CDR3 covers 13 residues. The CDR3 is CAWSLRISYEQYF. For the CDR3, the DNA is TGTGCCTGGAGTCTGCGAATCTCCTACGAGCAGTACTTC.

The genes are TRBV15 and TRBJ1-5; maybe TRBD1 (5 bases). This CDR3 region has 13 residues. V lost 6 bases and J 6 bases, leaving 12 bases between the germline ends. Germline loops: CDR1 LNHNV, CDR2 YYDKDF (reference sequence). The CDR3: CATSRGGGQPQHF. CDR3 DNA sequence: TGTGCCACCAGTAGGGGAGGAGGTCAGCCCCAGCATTTT.

J is TRBJ2-3 and V is TRBV5-1; 8 bases fit TRBD1. Germline trimming cut 7 bases from V and 2 bases from J; bases unmatched to any gene: 6. The germline gives CDR1 SGHRS, CDR2 YFSETQ. The CDR3 length is 14 residues. The CDR3 DNA is TGCGCCAGCGCACAGGGGGTGGACACAGATACGCAGTATTTT. Protein product: CASAQGVDTDTQYF.

This chain links TRBV7-3 with TRBJ2-3, with 11 bases that match TRBD2. Germline lookup yields CDR1 SGHTA and CDR2 FQGTGA. The CDR3 is 17 residues long. V dropped 5 bases and J dropped 3; count of bases not matched to a gene: 10. Here the CDR3 DNA reads TGTGCCAGCAGCCTTACTACTAGCGGGAGTGGAACAGATACGCAGTATTTT. Its protein product is CASSLTTSGSGTDTQYF. Filled out from reference TRBV7-3 and TRBJ2-3, the complete variable domain reads GAGVSQTPSNKVTEKGKYVELRCDPISGHTALYWYRQSLGQGPEFLIYFQGTGAADDSGLPNDRFFAVRPEGSVSTLKIQRTERGDSAVYLCASSLTTSGSGTDTQYFGPGTRLTVL.

This chain connects TRBV28 to TRBJ2-2, with TRBD1 matching 8 bases. V trimming: 4 bases; J trimming: 0 bases; junction bases outside the gene matches: 10. The CDR3 is 18 amino acids. The germline gives CDR1 MDHEN, CDR2 SYDVKM. In DNA form, the CDR3 reads TGTGCCAGCAGTTCTAGGACAGGGCGAAGGACGAACACCGGGGAGCTGTTTTTT. It translates to CASSSRTGRRTNTGELFF.

On this clone itself: The same CDR3 arises from other DNA sequences in this sample as well. The chain carries TRBV18 and TRBJ2-3; 11 nucleotides match TRBD2. Germline-derived CDR1 and CDR2 are KGHSH and LQKENI. The V and J ends lost 5 bases and 0 bases, in that order; junction bases with no gene match: 4. The CDR3 has 16 residues. The CDR3 spells CASSSGTSGSTDTQYF. The CDR3 DNA is TGTGCCAGCTCATCAGGGACTAGCGGCAGCACAGATACGCAGTATTTT. Looking up the rest from reference TRBV18 and TRBJ2-3 gives the full variable domain: NAGVMQNPRHLVRRRGQEARLRCSPMKGHSHVYWYRQLPEEGLKFMVYLQKENIIDESGMPKERFSAEFPKEGPSILRIQQVVRGDSAAYFCASSSGTSGSTDTQYFGPGTRLTVL.

The chain links TRBV24-1 to TRBJ1-5, with 7 bases fitting TRBD1. The CDR3 length is 14 residues. Germline CDR1 and CDR2: KGHDR and SFDVKD. Unmatched junction bases numbered 4, after V lost 4 bases and J lost 5 bases. CDR3 in amino acids: CATSEHGTDQPQHF. The CDR3, as DNA: TGTGCCACCAGTGAGCACGGGACAGATCAGCCCCAGCATTTT.

The chain links TRBV10-3 to TRBJ2-1; TRBD1 is a possible D gene (5 bases). Trimming left V 3 bases short and J 10 bases short, with 16 bases between. Germline CDR1 is ENHRY and CDR2 is SYGVKD. The CDR3 totals 14 residues. This CDR3 is CAISDQSGAVEQFF. CDR3 nucleotides: TGTGCCATCAGTGACCAAAGTGGGGCAGTAGAGCAGTTCTTC.

The V and J genes are TRBV11-2 and TRBJ2-3; D may be TRBD2 (6 bases). Germline assignment: CDR1 SGHAT and CDR2 FQNNGV. V was pared by 1 base and J by 1 base, with 15 bases between. The CDR3 runs to 17 residues. CDR3 amino acids: CASSLGATAGRTDTQYF. The CDR3 DNA sequence: TGTGCCAGCAGCTTAGGGGCCACGGCGGGGCGCACAGATACGCAGTATTTT.

CDR3 loop: CASRPGLASYEQYF. The CDR3, as DNA: TGTGCCAGCCGTCCGGGACTAGCGTCCTACGAGCAGTACTTC. The chain recombines TRBV11-3 with TRBJ2-7; 10 nucleotides line up with TRBD2. The ends lost 8 bases at V and 1 base at J; junction bases unmatched: 5. In germline, CDR1 is SGHNT, CDR2 YENEEA. The CDR3 covers 14 residues. Filled out from reference TRBV11-3 and TRBJ2-7, the complete variable domain reads EAGVVQSPRYKIIEKKQPVAFWCNPISGHNTLYWYLQNLGQGPELLIRYENEEAVDDSQLPKDRFSAERLKGVDSTLKIQPAELGDSAVYLCASRPGLASYEQYFGPGTRLTVT.

This clone has just a few counts. V gene TRBV19 combines with J gene TRBJ1-3; tentative D call: TRBD1 (6 bases). Germline V gene sequence: CDR1 LNHDA, CDR2 SQIVND (reference sequence). V shed 6 bases and J shed 0 bases, with 9 bases lying between them. The CDR3 loop spans 14 amino acids. The CDR3 loop reads CASRGQVSGNTIYF. DNA for the CDR3: TGTGCCAGTAGGGGACAAGTCTCTGGAAACACCATATATTTT.

This chain links TRBV4-1 with TRBJ2-3; 14 bases align to TRBD2. Per the germline V gene, CDR1 is MGHRA and CDR2 is YSYEKL. CDR3 length equals 18 residues. Trimming at V came to 0 bases and at J to 4 bases, leaving 6 bases not matched to a gene. CDR3 bases: TGCGCCAGCAGCCAAGAGAGTATGGGACTAGCGGGAGCAGATACGCAGTATTTT. Protein product: CASSQESMGLAGADTQYF.

This CDR3 reads CARQVPSGANVLTF. The CDR3 nucleotides read TGTGCCAGACAGGTACCCTCTGGGGCCAACGTCCTGACTTTC. The chain joins TRBV2 to TRBJ2-6; D perhaps matches TRBD1 (5 bases). Germline CDR1 SNHLY, CDR2 FYNNEI. This CDR3 comprises 14 residues. The germline V and J ends were trimmed by 9 bases and 0 bases, with 9 bases remaining between them.

V usage is TRBV5-1 and J usage is TRBJ2-2; maybe TRBD2 (6 bases). The CDR3 is 15 residues long. Germline-derived CDR1 and CDR2 are SGHRS and YFSETQ. V lost 0 bases and J lost 3, with 9 bases in between. The CDR3 bases are TGCGCCAGCAGCTTGGGCCGGAGGGACACCGGGGAGCTGTTTTTT. The encoded protein is CASSLGRRDTGELFF. The full variable domain, its missing parts supplied by reference TRBV5-1 and TRBJ2-2, is KAGVTQTPRYLIKTRGQQVTLSCSPISGHRSVSWYQQTPGQGLQFLFEYFSETQRNKGNFPGRFSGRQFSNSRSEMNVSTLELGDSALYLCASSLGRRDTGELFFGEGSRLTVL.

This clone was counted a single time. V is TRBV29-1 and J is TRBJ2-5, with a tentative D call TRBD2 (6 bases). With 3 bases removed from V and 5 bases from J, the gap between germline ends came to 13 bases. The CDR3 extends over 13 amino acids. Germline CDR1 and CDR2: SQVTM and ANQGSEA. CDR3 amino acids: CSVEMAGRETQYF. CDR3 DNA sequence: TGCAGCGTTGAGATGGCGGGAAGGGAGACCCAGTACTTC.

The chain recombines TRBV7-2 with TRBJ1-6, with 7 bases identical to TRBD1. The CDR3 totals 13 residues. CDR1 is SGHTA, CDR2 FQGNSA, per germline. The J segment lost 8 bases and the V segment lost 5 bases, leaving 3 bases of the junction unmatched. In DNA, the CDR3 is TGTGCCAGCAGCCGGGACAGAGATTCACCCCTCCACTTT. Encoded protein: CASSRDRDSPLHF.

CDR3 amino acids: CASSQDGRLYGYTF. Here the CDR3 DNA reads TGCGCCAGCAGCCAAGATGGAAGACTCTATGGCTACACCTTC. The rearrangement joins TRBV4-1 to TRBJ1-2, with D unclear. The CDR3 runs 14 residues. Trimming shortened V by 0 bases and J by 4 bases, and 9 bases separated the two germline ends. Germline V CDR1 and CDR2: MGHRA, YSYEKL.

V is TRBV9 and J is TRBJ2-3; 10 positions match TRBD1. The V segment lost 4 bases and the J segment 2 bases; nucleotides outside the gene matches: 7. The germline gives CDR1 SGDLS, CDR2 YYNGEE. The CDR3 is 16 amino acids. CDR3 sequence: CASSPRQGALTDTQYF. In nucleotides, the CDR3 is TGTGCCAGCAGCCCCCGACAGGGGGCCCTCACAGATACGCAGTATTTT.